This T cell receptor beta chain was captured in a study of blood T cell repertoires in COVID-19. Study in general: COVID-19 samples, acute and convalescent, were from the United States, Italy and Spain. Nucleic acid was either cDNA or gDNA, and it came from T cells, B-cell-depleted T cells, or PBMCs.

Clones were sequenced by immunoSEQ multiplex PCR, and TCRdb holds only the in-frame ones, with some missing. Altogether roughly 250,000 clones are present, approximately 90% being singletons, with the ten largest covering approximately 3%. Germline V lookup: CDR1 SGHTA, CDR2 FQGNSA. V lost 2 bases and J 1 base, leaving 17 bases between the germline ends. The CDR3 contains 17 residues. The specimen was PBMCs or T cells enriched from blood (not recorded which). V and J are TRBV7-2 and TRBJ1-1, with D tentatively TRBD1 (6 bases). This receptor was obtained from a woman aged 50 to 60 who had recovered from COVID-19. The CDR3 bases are TGTGCCAGCAGCTTATATGAGGGGGGGCTAACGAACACTGAAGCTTTCTTT. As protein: CASSLYEGGLTNTEAFF.